The subject of this entry is one T cell receptor (beta chain). This clone came up once. The clone's antigen remains unknown. Per-base qualities were not stored, and no clone one base away is much larger. These data originate in a study of OX40 agonist ivuxolimab in advanced cancers. With regard to the full study: Ivuxolimab was an agonistic, fully human IgG2 monoclonal antibody directed against OX40 (CD134), a costimulatory receptor. Intravenous ivuxolimab was administered to patients every 2 weeks at six dose levels: 0.01, 0.1, 0.3, 1.5, 3 and 10 mg/kg. Of the approximately 50 patients in dose escalation, approximately 20 had hepatocellular carcinoma, some 15 had melanoma, 9 had renal cell carcinoma and 9 had head and neck cancer. In the dose-escalation cohort, roughly 80% of patients were male, and the mean age was approximately 60 years, with a range of roughly 20 to 80. Prior anti-PD-1, anti-PD-L1 or anti-CTLA-4 therapy was permitted, and about two fifths of dose-escalation patients had received checkpoint inhibitors. Partial responses occurred in three dose-escalation patients, of whom one had hepatocellular carcinoma and two had cutaneous melanoma. The purpose of peripheral TCRbeta sequencing was to test whether ivuxolimab changed TCR sequence diversity and led to clonal T-cell expansion. The paper describes the monotherapy dose-escalation part (N ≈ 52 patients) of the phase I trial of ivuxolimab. General conclusions and limits of the study: Low levels of normalized T-cell clonal expansion were also seen in some patients who did not respond. After ivuxolimab, more expanded clones were found on average in CD8+ T cells than in CD4+ T cells. Clonal expansion of both CD4+ and CD8+ blood T cells was observed from baseline to week 6 at doses 0.1 to 3.0 mg/kg. In the 0.1-3.0 mg/kg groups, partial responders had among the lowest normalized peripheral clonal expansion, particularly in CD8+ T cells. The antigen specificity of the peripheral T cells that underwent clonal expansion was not determined.

Patients with autoimmune disease history or receiving systemic immunosuppression were excluded from the trial. Peripheral blood for TCR sequencing was collected from all dose cohorts at baseline, on cycle 4 day 1, and on cycle 7 day 1. The samples were taken from a phase I, first-in-human, multicenter, open-label dose-escalation trial of ivuxolimab. Adults with locally advanced or metastatic melanoma, renal cell, hepatocellular, or head and neck squamous cell carcinoma were enrolled in the trial. Before TCR sequencing, CD4+ T cells and CD8+ T cells from peripheral blood were sorted into separate populations. Genomic DNA was extracted from sorted cells for sequencing of the TCRbeta CDR3 region. The immunoSEQ Assay was used for sequencing of TCRbeta CDR3 regions. Drawn from immuneACCESS, this table holds only the in-frame rearrangements with V and J called that TCRdb kept. Clones are partly lost; checked studies trace under half to an unresolved V gene and leave the rest unexplained. In this sample the table shows approximately 50,000 clones, roughly 93% of which occur a single time. The biggest ten clones account for around a sixth of the sample.

CDR3 length: 16 amino acids, cysteine to phenylalanine. The kept DNA is CDR3 alone, 48 bases in frame from the first base. The V and J ends are trimmed by 4 bases and 0 bases, leaving 17 bases between them. The germline V gene yields SGDLS for CDR1 and YYNGEE for CDR2. The sample here was CD4+ or CD8+ T cells sorted from blood, taken in a trial of the OX40 agonist ivuxolimab. The clonotype originates from an adult with an advanced solid tumor such as melanoma, head and neck, liver or kidney cancer. The rearrangement joined TRBV9 to TRBJ2-7; the D segment cannot be called with confidence. The DNA sequence is as follows: TGTGCCAGCAGCTCAGCGCTCCACAGCAGCTCCTACGAGCAGTACTTC. This sequence encodes CASSSALHSSSYEQYF.